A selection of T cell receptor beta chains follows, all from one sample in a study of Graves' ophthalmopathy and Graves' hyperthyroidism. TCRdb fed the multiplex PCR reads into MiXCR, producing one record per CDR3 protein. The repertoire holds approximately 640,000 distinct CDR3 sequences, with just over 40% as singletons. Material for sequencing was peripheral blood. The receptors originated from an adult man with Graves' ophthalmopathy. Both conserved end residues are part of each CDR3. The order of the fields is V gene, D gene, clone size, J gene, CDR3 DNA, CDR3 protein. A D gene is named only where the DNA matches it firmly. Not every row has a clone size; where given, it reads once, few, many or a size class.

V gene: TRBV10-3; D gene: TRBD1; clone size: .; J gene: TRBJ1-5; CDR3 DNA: TGTGCCACCCAGGGGGCGAGCAATCAGCCCCAGCATTTT; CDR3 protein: CATQGASNQPQHF
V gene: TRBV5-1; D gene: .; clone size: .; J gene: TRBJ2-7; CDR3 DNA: TGCGCCAGCAGCTTGGAAACCGGGACAAACTGCGAGCAGTACTTC; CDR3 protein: CASSLETGTNCEQYF
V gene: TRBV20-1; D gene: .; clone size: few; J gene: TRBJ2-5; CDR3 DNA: TGCAGTGGAGTGGGCGGCACTCAAGAGACCCAGTACTTC; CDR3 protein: CSGVGGTQETQYF
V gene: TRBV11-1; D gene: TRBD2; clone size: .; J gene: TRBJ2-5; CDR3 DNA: TGTGCCAGCAGCTCCGATAGCGGGAGGAGGCAAGAGACCCAGTACTTC; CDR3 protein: CASSSDSGRRQETQYF
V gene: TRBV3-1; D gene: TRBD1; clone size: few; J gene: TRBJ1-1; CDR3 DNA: TGTGCCAGCAGCCTGGACAGGGAGTTGACTGAAGCTTTCTTT; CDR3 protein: CASSLDRELTEAFF
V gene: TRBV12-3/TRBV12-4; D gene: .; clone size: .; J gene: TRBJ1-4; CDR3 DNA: TGTGCCAGCAGTCTCGTGGGGGGGAAACTGTTTTTT; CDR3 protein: CASSLVGGKLFF
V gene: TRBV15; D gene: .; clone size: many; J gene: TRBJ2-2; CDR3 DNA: TGTGCCACCAGCAGAGTTGGCAGCACCGGGGAGCTGTTTTTT; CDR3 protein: CATSRVGSTGELFF
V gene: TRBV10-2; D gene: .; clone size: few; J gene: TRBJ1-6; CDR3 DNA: TGTGCCAGCTCAAAAGACAGCTCCTATAATTCACCCCTCCACTTT; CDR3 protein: CASSKDSSYNSPLHF
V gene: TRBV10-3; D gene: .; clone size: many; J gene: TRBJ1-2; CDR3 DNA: TGTGCCATCAGTGCCGGGTTGGGCTACACCTTC; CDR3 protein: CAISAGLGYTF
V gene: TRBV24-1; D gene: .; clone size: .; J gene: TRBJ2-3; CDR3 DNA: TGTGCCACCAGTGATTTTAGCGCGGGACCTACGCAGTATTTT; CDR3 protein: CATSDFSAGPTQYF
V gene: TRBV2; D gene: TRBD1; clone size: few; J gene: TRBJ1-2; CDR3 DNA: TGTGCCAGCCGGGGACAGGGGGCGAACTATGGCTACACCTTC; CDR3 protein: CASRGQGANYGYTF
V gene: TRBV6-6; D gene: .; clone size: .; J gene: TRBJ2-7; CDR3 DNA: TGTGCCAGCAGTTACACTGGATACTTGGCCTACGAGCAGTACTTC; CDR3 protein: CASSYTGYLAYEQYF
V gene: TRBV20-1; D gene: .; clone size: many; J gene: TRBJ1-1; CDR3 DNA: TGCAGTGCTGTAGGTGGCACTGAAGCTTTCTTT; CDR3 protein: CSAVGGTEAFF
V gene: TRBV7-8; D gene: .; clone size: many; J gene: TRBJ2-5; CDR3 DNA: TGTGCCAGCAGCTTTGGTGGAGCCATTCAAGAGACCCAGTACTTC; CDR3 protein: CASSFGGAIQETQYF
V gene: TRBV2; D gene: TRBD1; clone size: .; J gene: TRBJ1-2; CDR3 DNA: TGTGCCAGCATCAGGGGAACCCCGGGACAGGGGTATGGCTACACCTTC; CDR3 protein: CASIRGTPGQGYGYTF
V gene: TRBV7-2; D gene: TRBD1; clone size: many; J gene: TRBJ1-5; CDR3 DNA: TGTGCCAGCAGCGAGACAGGGGGTCGGCATCAGCCCCAGCATTTT; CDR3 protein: CASSETGGRHQPQHF
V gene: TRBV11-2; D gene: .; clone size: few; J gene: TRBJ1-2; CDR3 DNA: TGTGCCAGCAGCTTAGGTCCCCCGACAGATGGCTACACCTTC; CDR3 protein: CASSLGPPTDGYTF
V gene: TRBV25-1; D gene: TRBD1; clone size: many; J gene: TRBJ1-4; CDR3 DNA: TGTGCCAGCAGTGAAGGAGGGGGCTACGAAAAACTGTTTTTT; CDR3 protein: CASSEGGGYEKLFF
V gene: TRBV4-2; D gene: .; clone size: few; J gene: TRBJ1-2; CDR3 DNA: TGTGCCAGCAGCCAAGATTGGAGGGGGACGCTTAACTATGGCTACACCTTC; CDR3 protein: CASSQDWRGTLNYGYTF
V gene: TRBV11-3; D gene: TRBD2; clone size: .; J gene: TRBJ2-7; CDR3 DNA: TGTGCCAGCAGCCAAGGGACTAGCGGGAGGAGCGGTTCCTACGAGCAGTACTTC; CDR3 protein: CASSQGTSGRSGSYEQYF
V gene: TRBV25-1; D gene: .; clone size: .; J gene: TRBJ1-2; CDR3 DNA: TGTGCCAGCAGTGAATGGGACAAGAACTATGGCTACACCTTC; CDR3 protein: CASSEWDKNYGYTF
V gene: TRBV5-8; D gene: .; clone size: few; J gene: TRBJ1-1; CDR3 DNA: TGTGCCAGCAGCTTCCAGGGACGGAACACTGAAGCTTTCTTT; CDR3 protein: CASSFQGRNTEAFF
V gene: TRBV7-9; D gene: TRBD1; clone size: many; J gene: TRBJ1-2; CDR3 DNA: TGTGCCAGCAGCGGGGGAGAGACAGGGGCCTTAGGACTCTATGGCTACACCTTC; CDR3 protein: CASSGGETGALGLYGYTF
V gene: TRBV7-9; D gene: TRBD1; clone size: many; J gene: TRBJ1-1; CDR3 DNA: TGTGCCAGCAGCTTAGCGCGAGGCAGGGGGGAAGGTGGAGCTTTCTTT; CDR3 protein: CASSLARGRGEGGAFF
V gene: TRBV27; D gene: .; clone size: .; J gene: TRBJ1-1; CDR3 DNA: TGTGCCAGCAGTAAAACAGGTGAAAGCGAGAACACTGAAGCTTTCTTT; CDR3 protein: CASSKTGESENTEAFF
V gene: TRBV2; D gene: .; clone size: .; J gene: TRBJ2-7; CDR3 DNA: TGTGCCAGCAGTTACCTACAGGGATCGGGGGCCTACGAGCAGTACTTC; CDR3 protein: CASSYLQGSGAYEQYF
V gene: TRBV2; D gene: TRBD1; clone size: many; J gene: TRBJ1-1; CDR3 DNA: TGTGCCAGCAGTGAAGGGACAGGGGGGCACACTGAAGCTTTCTTT; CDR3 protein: CASSEGTGGHTEAFF
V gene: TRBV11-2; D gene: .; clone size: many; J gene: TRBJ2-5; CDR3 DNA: TGTGCCAGCAGCTTAGTAAGGGTTGGGACCCAGTACTTC; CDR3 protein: CASSLVRVGTQYF
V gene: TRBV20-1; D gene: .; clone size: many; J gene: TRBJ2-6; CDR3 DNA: TGCAGTGCTAGCCCCACTGGGGCCAACGTCCTGACTTTC; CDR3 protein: CSASPTGANVLTF
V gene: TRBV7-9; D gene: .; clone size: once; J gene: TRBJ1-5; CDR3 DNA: TGTGCCAGCAGCAAAACAGGGAGAGAGACCCAGCATTTT; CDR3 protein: CASSKTGRETQHF
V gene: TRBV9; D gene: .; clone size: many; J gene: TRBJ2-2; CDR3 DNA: TGTGCCAGCAGCTCGGACAGCTGGGAGCTGTTTTTT; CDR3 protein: CASSSDSWELFF
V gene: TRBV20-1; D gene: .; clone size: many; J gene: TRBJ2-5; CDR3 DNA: TGCAGTGCTGGAACCTCTGGAGGCCAGTACTTC; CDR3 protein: CSAGTSGGQYF
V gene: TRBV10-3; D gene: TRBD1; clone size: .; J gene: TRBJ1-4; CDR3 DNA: TGTGCCATCGGCGACAGGGGGTTCGGTGAAAAACTGTTTTTT; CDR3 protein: CAIGDRGFGEKLFF
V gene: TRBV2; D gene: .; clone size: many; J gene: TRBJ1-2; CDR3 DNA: TGTGCCAGCAAGAATGTTGGGACGGCGGGCTATGGCTACACCTTC; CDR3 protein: CASKNVGTAGYGYTF
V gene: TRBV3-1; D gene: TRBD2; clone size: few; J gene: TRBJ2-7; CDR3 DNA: TGTGCCAGCAGCCAAAGCGGGAGGCCCCACGAGCAGTACTTC; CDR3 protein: CASSQSGRPHEQYF
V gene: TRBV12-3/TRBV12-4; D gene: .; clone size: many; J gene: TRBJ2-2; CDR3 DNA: TGCGCCAGCGGGACCGGGGAGCTGTTTTTT; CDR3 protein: CASGTGELFF
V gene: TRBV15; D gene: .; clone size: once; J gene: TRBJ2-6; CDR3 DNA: TGTGCCACCAGCAGAGATCCGGGGGCGCAGGCTGGGGCCAACGTCCTGACTTTC; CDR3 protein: CATSRDPGAQAGANVLTF
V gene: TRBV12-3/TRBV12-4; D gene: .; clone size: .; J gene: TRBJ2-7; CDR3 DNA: TGTGCCAGCAGCTTATCCCACCCCGGGGGATGGGGCTACGAGCAGTACTTC; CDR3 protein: CASSLSHPGGWGYEQYF
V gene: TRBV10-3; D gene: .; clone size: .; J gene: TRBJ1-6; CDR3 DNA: TGTGCCATCAGAGGGGCCGATAATTCACCCCTCCACTTT; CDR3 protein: CAIRGADNSPLHF
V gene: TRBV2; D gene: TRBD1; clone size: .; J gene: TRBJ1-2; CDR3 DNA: TGTGCCAGCAGTGAACCGCAGCCGGGACAGGGCTATGGCTACACCTTC; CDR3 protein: CASSEPQPGQGYGYTF
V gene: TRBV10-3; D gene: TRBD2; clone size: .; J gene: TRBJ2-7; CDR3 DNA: TGTGCCAGCATAGGACTAGCGGGGCCCTACGAGCAGTACTTC; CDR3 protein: CASIGLAGPYEQYF